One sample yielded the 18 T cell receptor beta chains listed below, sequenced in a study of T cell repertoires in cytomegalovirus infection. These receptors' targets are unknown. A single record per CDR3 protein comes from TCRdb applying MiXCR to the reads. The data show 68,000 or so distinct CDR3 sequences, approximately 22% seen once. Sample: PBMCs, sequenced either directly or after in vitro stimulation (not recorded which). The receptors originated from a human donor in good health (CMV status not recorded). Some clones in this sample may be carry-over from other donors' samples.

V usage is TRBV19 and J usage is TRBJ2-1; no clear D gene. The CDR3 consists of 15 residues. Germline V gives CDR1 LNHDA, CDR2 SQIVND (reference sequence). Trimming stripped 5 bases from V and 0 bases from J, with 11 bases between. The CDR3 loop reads CASSDGPSSYNEQFF. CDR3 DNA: TGTGCCAGTAGTGATGGGCCGAGCTCCTACAATGAGCAGTTCTTC.

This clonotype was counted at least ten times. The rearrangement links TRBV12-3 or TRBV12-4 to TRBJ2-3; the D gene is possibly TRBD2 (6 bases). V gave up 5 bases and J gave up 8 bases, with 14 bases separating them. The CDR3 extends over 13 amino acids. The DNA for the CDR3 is TGTGCCAGCAGTCCGCCGGGACTGCCTACGCAGTATTTT. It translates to CASSPPGLPTQYF.

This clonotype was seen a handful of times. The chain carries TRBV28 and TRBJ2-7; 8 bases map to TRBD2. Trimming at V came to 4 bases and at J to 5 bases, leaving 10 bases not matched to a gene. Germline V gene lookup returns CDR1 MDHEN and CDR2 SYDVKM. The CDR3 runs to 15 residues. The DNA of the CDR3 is TGTGCCAGCAGTTCACCGGGACTAGAGGCGAACGAGCAGTACTTC. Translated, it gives CASSSPGLEANEQYF.

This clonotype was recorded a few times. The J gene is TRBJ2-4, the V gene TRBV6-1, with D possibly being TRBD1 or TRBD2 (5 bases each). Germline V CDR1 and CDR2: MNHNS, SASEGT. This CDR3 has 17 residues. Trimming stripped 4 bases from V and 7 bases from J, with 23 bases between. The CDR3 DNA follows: TGTGCCAGCAGTGCCAGTCCCGGGACGCATGAGAAGAACATTCAGTACTTC. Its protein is CASSASPGTHEKNIQYF.

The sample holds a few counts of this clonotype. In nucleotides, the CDR3 is TGTGCCAGCAGCCAAGGAACAGGGGGACTGGGCACAGATACGCAGTATTTT. Amino acid sequence: CASSQGTGGLGTDTQYF. The chain is built from TRBV3-1 and TRBJ2-3; 8 positions match TRBD1. The CDR3 spans 17 residues. Germline CDR1 LGHDT, CDR2 YNNKEL (reference sequence). V shed 1 base and J 1 base; nucleotides not matched to a gene: 7.

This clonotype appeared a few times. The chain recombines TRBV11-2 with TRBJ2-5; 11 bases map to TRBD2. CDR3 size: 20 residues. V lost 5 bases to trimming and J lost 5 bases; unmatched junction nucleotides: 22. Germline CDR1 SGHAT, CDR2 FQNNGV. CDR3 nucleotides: TGTGCCAGCAGCCTTGGCGGGACTAGCGGTCAAAGGCCGCACGGGGAGACCCAGTACTTC. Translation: CASSLGGTSGQRPHGETQYF.

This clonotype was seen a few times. The CDR3 region has the DNA TGTGCCAGTAGTATTCTGGGGGCGGTAACAGATACGCAGTATTTT. Protein sequence: CASSILGAVTDTQYF. This chain uses TRBV19 with TRBJ2-3, with D perhaps TRBD1 (6 bases). V was cut by 3 bases and J by 3 bases, with 13 bases left in between. CDR1 is LNHDA, CDR2 SQIVND, per germline (reference sequence). The length of the CDR3 is 15 residues.

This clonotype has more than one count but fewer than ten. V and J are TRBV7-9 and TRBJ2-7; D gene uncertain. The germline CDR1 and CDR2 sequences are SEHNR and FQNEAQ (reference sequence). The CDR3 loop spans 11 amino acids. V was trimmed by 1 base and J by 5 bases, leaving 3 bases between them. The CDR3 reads CASSLVDEQYV. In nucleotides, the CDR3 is TGTGCCAGCAGCTTAGTCGACGAGCAGTACGTC.

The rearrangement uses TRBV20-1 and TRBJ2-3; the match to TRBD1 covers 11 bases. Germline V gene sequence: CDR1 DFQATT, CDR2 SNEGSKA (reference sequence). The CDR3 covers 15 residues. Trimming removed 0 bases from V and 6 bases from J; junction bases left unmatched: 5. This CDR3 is CSARDPGTGGDTQYF. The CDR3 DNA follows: TGCAGTGCTAGAGATCCCGGGACAGGGGGGGATACGCAGTATTTT.

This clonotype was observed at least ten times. CDR3 bases: TGTGCCAGCAGCTCAACCGTGGATGATACGCAGTATTTT. This encodes CASSSTVDDTQYF. This chain uses TRBV11-3 with TRBJ2-3; D unclear. Trimming stripped 4 bases from V and 6 bases from J, with 11 bases between. The CDR3 totals 13 residues. The germline gives CDR1 SGHNT, CDR2 YENEEA.

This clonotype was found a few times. The CDR3 DNA sequence: TGTGCCAGTGATGGGGCTAGCGGGAGAGGAACAGATACGCAGTATTTT. This encodes CASDGASGRGTDTQYF. V and J are TRBV19 and TRBJ2-3; 10 bases match TRBD2. The CDR3 is 16 residues long. Germline V gene data show CDR1 as LNHDA and CDR2 as SQIVND (reference sequence). Trimming took 8 bases from V and 3 from J; bases not matched to a gene: 11. Full variable domain (remainder filled in from reference TRBV19 and TRBJ2-3): DGGITQSPKYLFRKEGQNVTLSCEQNLNHDAMYWYRQDPGQGLRLIYYSQIVNDFQKGDIAEGYSVSREKKESFPLTVTSAQKNPTAFYLCASDGASGRGTDTQYFGPGTRLTVL.

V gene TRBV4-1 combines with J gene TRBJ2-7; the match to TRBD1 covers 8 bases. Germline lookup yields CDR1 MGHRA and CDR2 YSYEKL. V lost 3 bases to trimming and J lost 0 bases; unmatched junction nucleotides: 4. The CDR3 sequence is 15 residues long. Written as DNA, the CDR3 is TGCGCCAGCAGCCAGGCCGGGACAGGCTCCTACGAGCAGTACTTC. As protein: CASSQAGTGSYEQYF.

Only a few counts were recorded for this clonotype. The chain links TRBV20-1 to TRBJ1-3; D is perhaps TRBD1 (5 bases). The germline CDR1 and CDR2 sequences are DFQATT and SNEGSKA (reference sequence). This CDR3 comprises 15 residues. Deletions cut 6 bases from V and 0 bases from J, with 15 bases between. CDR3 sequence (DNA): TGCAGTGCCCCGGGGCCCCACCTCTCTGGAAACACCATATATTTT. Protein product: CSAPGPHLSGNTIYF.

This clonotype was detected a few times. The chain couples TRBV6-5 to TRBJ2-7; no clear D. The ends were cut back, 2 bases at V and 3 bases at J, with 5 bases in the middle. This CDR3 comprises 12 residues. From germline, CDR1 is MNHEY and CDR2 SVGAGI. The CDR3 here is CASSYIYYEQYV. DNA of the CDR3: TGTGCCAGCAGTTACATCTACTACGAGCAGTACGTC.

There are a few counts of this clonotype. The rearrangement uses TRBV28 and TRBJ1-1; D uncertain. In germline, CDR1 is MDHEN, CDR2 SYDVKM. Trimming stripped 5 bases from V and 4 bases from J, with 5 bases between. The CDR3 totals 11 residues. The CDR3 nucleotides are TGTGCCAGCAGTGAGGGCACTGAAGCTTTCTTT. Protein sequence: CASSEGTEAFF.

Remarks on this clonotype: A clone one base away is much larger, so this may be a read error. The CDR3 nucleotides read TGTGCCAGCAGTCTCCAGGGTTTTGATTCACCCCTCCGCTTT. It codes for CASSLQGFDSPLRF. This chain links TRBV7-2 with TRBJ1-6, with TRBD1 as a possible D gene (5 bases). Germline CDR1 reads SGHTA; CDR2 reads FQGNSA. This CDR3 is built from 14 residues.

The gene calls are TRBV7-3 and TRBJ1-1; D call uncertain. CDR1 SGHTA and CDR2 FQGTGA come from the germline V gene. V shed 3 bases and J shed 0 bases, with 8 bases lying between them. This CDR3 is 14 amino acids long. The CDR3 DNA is TGTGCCAGCAGCTTGGACGGATTGAACACTGAAGCTTTCTTT. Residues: CASSLDGLNTEAFF.

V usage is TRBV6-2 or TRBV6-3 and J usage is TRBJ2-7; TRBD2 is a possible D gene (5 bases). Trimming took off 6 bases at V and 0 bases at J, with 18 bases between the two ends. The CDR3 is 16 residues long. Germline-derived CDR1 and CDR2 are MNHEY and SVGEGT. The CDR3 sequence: CASSPKAADFSYEQYF. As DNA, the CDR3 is TGTGCCAGCAGCCCGAAGGCGGCGGACTTCTCCTACGAGCAGTACTTC.